The 17 T cell receptor beta chains given below trace back to one sample, sequenced in a study of glioma-infiltrating T cells. Using RNA template, CDR3s of TCR alpha and beta were amplified with iRepertoire arm-PCR. TCRdb used MiXCR to reprocess the multiplex PCR reads, holding one entry per CDR3 protein. The data contain more than 300,000 distinct CDR3 sequences, around 38% of them singletons. Sample: glioma tissue, nonneoplastic brain tissue, or PBMCs (not recorded which). The receptor set was obtained from a human donor with low-grade glioma or glioblastoma, undergoing nonglioma brain surgery, or in good health (not recorded which).

This chain joins TRBV7-9 and TRBJ1-2; 8 bases are shared with TRBD1. Germline CDR1 and CDR2: SEHNR and FQNEAQ (reference sequence). CDR3 length: 16 amino acids. The junction had 10 bases not matched to a gene; V was cut back by 5 bases and J by 2 bases. CDR3 bases: TGTGCCAGCAGCCCCAAGGACAGGGACCTCAACTATGGCTACACCTTC. Encoded protein: CASSPKDRDLNYGYTF.

This clonotype was counted between two and nine times. A much larger clonotype is one base distant, so this may be a read error. This chain joins TRBV6-2 or TRBV6-3 and TRBJ2-1, with 7 bases matching TRBD2. V lost 6 bases, J lost 8 bases, and 10 bases stayed unmatched. The germline V gene encodes CDR1 MNHEY and CDR2 SVGEGT. The CDR3 sequence is 14 residues long. CDR3 in amino acids: CASRREPPRDEQFF. As DNA, the CDR3 is TGTGCCAGCAGGCGGGAGCCGCCTAGGGATGAGCAGTTCTTC.

About this clonotype: This may arise from a read error, as a much more abundant clone is one base away. Given the absence of the conserved phenylalanine or tryptophan at the CDR3 end, a read error is likely. CDR3 protein: CASSPSRGEGTDTQYY. The DNA for the CDR3 is TGCGCCAGCAGCCCATCCAGGGGGGAGGGCACAGATACGCAGTATTAT. The chain combines TRBV4-3 with TRBJ2-3; weak D call: TRBD1 (7 bases). The germline gives CDR1 LGHNA, CDR2 YSLEER. The CDR3 is 16 amino acids. Trimming removed 4 bases at V and 1 base at J, with 15 bases between.

The V call is TRBV20-1, the J call TRBJ2-7; D may be TRBD2 (7 bases). Trimming took 2 bases from V and 3 from J, leaving 14 bases between them. The V gene's germline CDR1 is DFQATT and CDR2 SNEGSKA (reference sequence). The CDR3 sequence is 14 residues long. The CDR3, as DNA: TGCAGTGCTAGAACGGTCGGGGGGCGCTACGAGCAGTACTTC. Its translation is CSARTVGGRYEQYF.

In its sample, this clonotype was seen a few times. The chain combines TRBV2 with TRBJ1-5; D is uncertain. Germline V lookup: CDR1 SNHLY, CDR2 FYNNEI. CDR3 length: 13 amino acids. With 3 bases removed from V and 5 bases from J, the gap between germline ends came to 8 bases. Written as DNA, the CDR3 is TGTGCCAGCAGTGAGGAAGGAGATCAGCCCCAGCATTTT. Protein sequence: CASSEEGDQPQHF.

Note on this clonotype: This sequence may be a read error, since a much larger clone differs from it by one base. The J gene is TRBJ1-2, the V gene TRBV25-1, with D tentatively TRBD1 (5 bases). Germline assignment: CDR1 MGHDK and CDR2 SYGVNS. This CDR3 has 15 residues. The CDR3 here is CASSELSQAWGGYAF. Written as DNA, the CDR3 is TGTGCCAGCAGTGAATTAAGTCAAGCTTGGGGCGGCTACGCCTTC.

J is TRBJ1-1 and V is TRBV4-1, with 8 positions matching TRBD1. CDR1 is MGHRA and CDR2 is YSYEKL in the germline V gene. J was trimmed by 1 base and V by 8 bases; bases with no gene match: 18. CDR3 length: 18 amino acids. The CDR3 DNA reads TGCGCCAGCTTCACCAAGGACCGGACAGGGCGGAAGAACACTGAAGCTTTCTTT. Translated: CASFTKDRTGRKNTEAFF.

The chain links TRBV6-6 to TRBJ2-4; D is unclear. CDR3 length: 17 residues. Trimming took 0 bases from V and 1 from J, leaving 13 bases between them. Germline-derived CDR1 and CDR2 are MNHNY and SVGAGI (reference sequence). CDR3 in amino acids: CASSYSNRILAKNIQYF. For the CDR3, the DNA is TGTGCCAGCAGTTACTCGAATAGGATCCTGGCCAAAAACATTCAGTACTTC.

This clonotype was detected a few times. For the CDR3, the DNA is TGCGCCAGCAGCCAAGTCGGGACAGCCTTCTCTGGGGCCAACGTCCTGACTTTC. As protein: CASSQVGTAFSGANVLTF. The chain recombines TRBV4-3 with TRBJ2-6, with 7 bases that match TRBD1. Germline-derived CDR1 and CDR2 are LGHNA and YSLEER. V dropped 1 base and J dropped 0; count of bases not matched to a gene: 6. CDR3 length: 18 amino acids.

The V call is TRBV10-3, the J call TRBJ1-1; 7 positions match TRBD1. Germline assignment: CDR1 ENHRY and CDR2 SYGVKD. Losses at the gene ends were 6 bases for V and 4 bases for J; bases not matched to a gene: 11. The CDR3 extends over 15 amino acids. CDR3 amino acids: CAIRGAGGRVTEAFF. CDR3 sequence (DNA): TGTGCCATCAGAGGGGCAGGGGGGAGGGTCACTGAAGCTTTCTTT.

The genes are TRBV4-2 and TRBJ2-5, with D unclear. This CDR3 comprises 15 residues. CDR1 LGHNA and CDR2 YNFKEQ come from the germline V gene. Deletions cut 0 bases from V and 5 bases from J, with 13 bases between. The CDR3 reads CASSQDRPYVETQYF. CDR3 bases: TGTGCCAGCAGCCAAGATCGACCTTATGTGGAGACCCAGTACTTC.

Remarks on this clonotype: This could be a read error, since a much larger clone is one nucleotide away. The chain combines TRBV27 with TRBJ1-1; 7 positions agree with TRBD1. Germline CDR1 and CDR2: MNHEY and SMNVEV (reference sequence). The CDR3 has 15 amino acids. The CDR3 spells CASSATGTADTEDFF. Written as DNA, the CDR3 is TGTGCCAGCAGTGCAACCGGGACAGCGGACACTGAAGATTTCTTT.

This clonotype has a handful of counts. The V and J genes are TRBV7-8 and TRBJ1-1; D call uncertain. V lost 4 bases and J lost 10, with 16 bases in between. This CDR3 has 13 amino acids. Germline V gene lookup returns CDR1 SGHVS and CDR2 FQNEAQ. CDR3 in amino acids: CASSSLSVGPAFF. Written as DNA, the CDR3 is TGTGCCAGCAGCTCCCTATCGGTCGGACCAGCTTTCTTT. The variable domain in full, completed from reference TRBV7-8 and TRBJ1-1, reads GAGVSQSPRYKVAKRGQDVALRCDPISGHVSLFWYQQALGQGPEFLTYFQNEAQLDKSGLPSDRFFAERPEGSVSTLKIQRTQQEDSAVYLCASSSLSVGPAFFGQGTRLTVV.

J is TRBJ2-5 and V is TRBV4-2; tentative D call: TRBD1 (5 bases). Germline V gene data show CDR1 as LGHNA and CDR2 as YNFKEQ. Trimming pared 1 base from V and 4 bases from J, leaving 13 bases between. The length of the CDR3 is 15 residues. CDR3 protein: CASSQVQELVETQYF. The CDR3 nucleotides are TGTGCCAGCAGCCAAGTACAGGAGTTAGTAGAGACCCAGTACTTC.

Notes on this clonotype: This sequence may be a read error, since a much larger clone differs from it by one base. The V call is TRBV6-1, the J call TRBJ1-1, with D possibly matching TRBD1 (6 bases). Germline assignment: CDR1 MNHNS and CDR2 SASEGT. The CDR3 sequence is 15 residues long. In DNA form, the CDR3 reads TGTGCCAGCAGTGAGATGGGGGGGGCTTGGACTGGAGCTTTCTTT. Protein sequence: CASSEMGGAWTGAFF.

The chain carries TRBV5-4 and TRBJ2-5; TRBD2 matches at 7 bases. Germline V gene lookup returns CDR1 SGHNT and CDR2 YYREEE (reference sequence). The CDR3 has 15 amino acids. The trim removed 0 bases at V and 4 bases at J, leaving 6 bases unmatched. The CDR3 sequence is CASSLVRGEGETQYF. The CDR3 bases are TGTGCCAGCAGCTTGGTTCGGGGGGAGGGAGAGACCCAGTACTTC.

The rearrangement joins TRBV4-2 to TRBJ1-1; a possible D gene is TRBD1 (6 bases). The CDR3 length is 16 residues. The germline V and J ends were trimmed by 0 bases and 4 bases, with 15 bases remaining between them. Looked up from germline, CDR1 is LGHNA and CDR2 is YNFKEQ. This CDR3 reads CASSQDLNRGVTEAFF. DNA for the CDR3: TGTGCCAGCAGCCAAGATCTGAATAGGGGGGTCACTGAAGCTTTCTTT.